A selection of T cell receptor beta chains follows, all from one sample in a study of cytomegalovirus exposure and HLA in healthy donors. TCRdb keeps only in-frame clones here, not all; method: immunoSEQ multiplex PCR. The sample has approximately 93,000 clones; 70% to 80% are singletons. Sequenced material: PBMCs. These receptors were obtained from a male donor in good health and CMV-seropositive. Both conserved end residues are part of each CDR3. D genes are given only for firm matches. Clone size is given for some rows only: seen once, a few or many times, or a class if the clone is expanded.

>NA|NA|TRBJ1-2|TRBV30
TGTGCCTTTCCGACTCTCGGCTATGGCTACACCTTC
CAFPTLGYGYTF
>NA|TRBD1|TRBJ2-5|TRBV5-1
TGCGCCAGCAGCTTGGCAGCAGGGGGCGCGGAGACCCAGTACTTC
CASSLAAGGAETQYF
>few|TRBD1|TRBJ1-1|TRBV9
TGTGCCAGCAGCGGGGGGGGACAGGGGAACACTGAAGCTTTCTTT
CASSGGGQGNTEAFF
>NA|TRBD1|TRBJ1-3|TRBV9
TGTGCCAGCAGCGTAAACCCCACAGGGGGCTCTAGGGACACCATATATTTT
CASSVNPTGGSRDTIYF
>once|TRBD2|TRBJ2-1|TRBV12-5
TGTGCTAGTGGTCCTAGCGGGGGCCTCGACTATAGAGGATACAATGAGCAGTTCTTC
CASGPSGGLDYRGYNEQFF
>NA|TRBD2|TRBJ2-1|TRBV7-9
TGTGCCAGCAGCCAGACTAGCGGGGCGTACAATGAGCAGTTCTTC
CASSQTSGAYNEQFF
>few|TRBD1|TRBJ2-7|TRBV11-2
TGTGCCAGCAGCCCTGGGACAGTGCAGTACTTC
CASSPGTVQYF
>NA|TRBD1|TRBJ1-3|TRBV11-2
TGTGCCAGCAAAAACGGGACAGCAGTTGGAAACACCATATATTTT
CASKNGTAVGNTIYF
>NA|NA|TRBJ2-7|TRBV6-5
TGTGCCAGCAGACGTAGAGACACGGACTACGAGCAGTACTTC
CASRRRDTDYEQYF
>NA|TRBD1|TRBJ1-4|TRBV5-1
TGCGCCAGCAGCTTGGCCAATACAGGGGCCTCAGTGGGAGAAAAACTGTTTTTT
CASSLANTGASVGEKLFF
>NA|TRBD1|TRBJ1-5|TRBV7-2
TGTGCCAGCAGCGAATTCCCGGGACAGGGCAATCAGCCCCAGCATTTT
CASSEFPGQGNQPQHF
>NA|NA|TRBJ1-2|TRBV30
TGTGCCTGGAGTTTATTGAGAGGCTACACCTTC
CAWSLLRGYTF
>NA|TRBD1|TRBJ2-7|TRBV30
TGTGCCTGGAGCCAGGGACAGGAGAGGGAGCAGTACTTC
CAWSQGQEREQYF
>once|NA|TRBJ1-5|TRBV4-2
TGTGCCAGCAGCCAAGATGGGCCAGGCAATCAGCCCCAGCATTTT
CASSQDGPGNQPQHF
>NA|TRBD1|TRBJ2-5|TRBV6-1
TGTGCCAGCAACCCGGACAGGTCTTCCCAAGAGACCCAGTACTTC
CASNPDRSSQETQYF
>NA|NA|TRBJ1-2|TRBV4-2
TGTGCCAGCAGCCAAGCGAGGCGGAGCTATGGCTACACCTTC
CASSQARRSYGYTF
>once|TRBD1|TRBJ2-2|TRBV4-2
TGTGCCAGCAGCCAAGATAGGAACAGGGGAAACACCGGGGAGCTGTTTTTT
CASSQDRNRGNTGELFF
>few|NA|TRBJ1-1|TRBV7-2
TGTGCCAGCAGCGTCTCGGCACAGATGAACACTGAAGCTTTCTTT
CASSVSAQMNTEAFF
>NA|NA|TRBJ2-1|TRBV5-4
TGTGCCAGCAGCTTGGACCGGGATGTACATGAGCAGTTCTTC
CASSLDRDVHEQFF
>NA|NA|TRBJ2-5|TRBV5-1
TGCGCCAGCAGCTTAGACAAGGAGACCCAGTACTTC
CASSLDKETQYF
>once|NA|TRBJ1-5|TRBV7-8
TGTGCCAGCAGCTTGACGGGGGGCAATCAGCCCCAGCATTTT
CASSLTGGNQPQHF
>NA|NA|TRBJ2-3|TRBV5-7
TGTGCCAGCAGCTTAGCGGAGCATTGCACAGATACGCAGTATTTT
CASSLAEHCTDTQYF
>few|NA|TRBJ2-5|TRBV9
TGTGCCAGCAGCGTCGGGGCTCGGCGGGGCGAGACCCAGTACTTC
CASSVGARRGETQYF
>NA|TRBD1|TRBJ1-3|TRBV13
TGTGCCAGCAGCGACTCTCGACAGGGTGGAAACACCATATATTTT
CASSDSRQGGNTIYF
>NA|NA|TRBJ1-1|TRBV15
TGTGCCACCAGCGAAGGGAGGTGGAACACTGAAGCTTTCTTT
CATSEGRWNTEAFF
>few|NA|TRBJ1-5|TRBV4-3
TGCGCCAGCAGCCAAGAACTCAATCAGCCCCAGCATTTT
CASSQELNQPQHF
>few|TRBD1|TRBJ1-4|TRBV6-6
TGTGCCAGCAGTTACCCGGACAGGGGAGGTGAAAAACTGTTTTTT
CASSYPDRGGEKLFF
>once|TRBD2|TRBJ2-1|TRBV18
TGTGCCAGCTCACCAAGGCGGGGGGTGTACAATGAGCAGTTCTTC
CASSPRRGVYNEQFF
>once|TRBD2|TRBJ2-2|TRBV5-6
TGTGCCAGCAGCCCCTGGCCCGGGACTAGCGGGGGTACCGGGGAGCTGTTTTTT
CASSPWPGTSGGTGELFF
>NA|NA|TRBJ2-7|TRBV7-9
TGTGCCAGCAGTGCCGTGTTAGGAGCGAACGAGCAGTACTTC
CASSAVLGANEQYF
>NA|TRBD1|TRBJ2-2|TRBV7-6
TGTGCCAGCAGCTTAGCAGTACGGGACAGGGGGACCGGGGAGCTGTTTTTT
CASSLAVRDRGTGELFF
>once|TRBD2|TRBJ2-3|TRBV5-6
TGTGCCAGCAGCCGCCTGACTAGCGGGGGTGGCACAGATACGCAGTATTTT
CASSRLTSGGGTDTQYF
>NA|TRBD1|TRBJ1-2|TRBV30
TGTGCCTGGAGTAGAAGGACAGGGGGCTACACCTTC
CAWSRRTGGYTF
>few|NA|TRBJ2-7|TRBV4-3
TGCGCCAGCAGCCAGTACGAGGGCCCCTACGAGCAGTACTTC
CASSQYEGPYEQYF
>NA|TRBD2|TRBJ2-7|TRBV5-1
TGCGCCAGCAGCTTGGGCGGGGGTACCTACGAGCAGTACTTC
CASSLGGGTYEQYF
>NA|NA|TRBJ2-2|TRBV30
TGTGCGACGTTGGGGAGCACCGGGGAGCTGTTTTTT
CATLGSTGELFF
>NA|NA|TRBJ2-6|TRBV13
TGTGCCAGCAGCTCCCGACACCTTCTTGGGGCCAACGTCCTGACTTTC
CASSSRHLLGANVLTF
>NA|NA|TRBJ2-1|TRBV30
TGTGCCTGGAGTAAAAGCCGTGGCGGGTACAATGAGCAGTTCTTC
CAWSKSRGGYNEQFF
>NA|TRBD1|TRBJ2-7|TRBV5-1
TGCGCCAGCAGCTTGGGGTTGCAGGGGGCGCTTCCCTACGAGCAGTACTTC
CASSLGLQGALPYEQYF
>NA|NA|TRBJ2-2|TRBV6-5
TGTGCCAGCAGTTATCGCAGGGCGTCGGGCACCGGGGAGCTGTTTTTT
CASSYRRASGTGELFF
>NA|TRBD1|TRBJ1-2|TRBV5-1
TGCGCCAGCAGCTTGGGGGACAGGGTCAACTATGGCTACCCCTTC
CASSLGDRVNYGYPF
>NA|TRBD1|TRBJ1-1|TRBV30
TGTGCCTGGAGTGCACAGGGGGCGAACACTGAAGCTTTCTTT
CAWSAQGANTEAFF
>NA|TRBD1|TRBJ1-1|TRBV2
TGTGCCAGCAGGGACAGGGCGGGCACTGAAGCTTTCTTT
CASRDRAGTEAFF
>NA|NA|TRBJ1-2|TRBV7-8
TGTGCCAGCAGCTTAGCTGTGGCCTTGGGCTACACCTTC
CASSLAVALGYTF
>NA|NA|TRBJ1-3|TRBV2
TGTGCCAGCAGTGGACAGCTGTTCTCTGGAAACACCATATATTTT
CASSGQLFSGNTIYF
>NA|TRBD1|TRBJ1-2|TRBV30
TGTGCCTGGAGCGGGACAGGGTCAGAGTATGGCTACACCTTC
CAWSGTGSEYGYTF
>NA|TRBD2|TRBJ2-7|TRBV10-3
TGTGCCATCAGTGACCCCCCTAGCGGGGGTTACGAGCAGTACTTC
CAISDPPSGGYEQYF
>NA|NA|TRBJ1-1|TRBV2
TGTGCCAGCACTAAGGCGGTGGGCACTGAAGCTTTCTTT
CASTKAVGTEAFF
>once|NA|TRBJ1-6|TRBV30
TGTGCCTGGAATGGGGGCCCCTATAATTCACCCCTCCACTTT
CAWNGGPYNSPLHF
>NA|TRBD1|TRBJ2-2|TRBV4-1
TGCGCCAGCACCCCCCAGGGGGCGAACACCGGGGAGCTGTTTTTT
CASTPQGANTGELFF
>NA|NA|TRBJ1-6|TRBV27
TGTGCCACCTCCACTAACAGGGCCAGCCAATGGACCCTCCACTTT
CATSTNRASQWTLHF
>few|NA|TRBJ1-1|TRBV5-1
TGCGCCAGCAGGAGGAGCACGAACACTGAAGCTTTCTTT
CASRRSTNTEAFF
>NA|TRBD2|TRBJ2-1|TRBV7-2
TGTGCCAGCAGCTCCGGGGGGGGCTCAAGCTCCTACAATGAGCAGTTCTTC
CASSSGGGSSSYNEQFF
>NA|NA|TRBJ2-3|TRBV4-2
TGTGCCAGCAGCCAAGAAGGCGGGGGCACAGATACGCAGTATTTT
CASSQEGGGTDTQYF
>NA|TRBD1|TRBJ1-6|TRBV27
TGTGCCAGCAGTTTAAAGGGACAGGGGGTTTATAATTCACCCCTCCACTTT
CASSLKGQGVYNSPLHF